Below are 19 T cell receptor beta chains sequenced from a single sample in a study of control samples from healthy donors and cancer patients. Repertoires were generated with immunoSEQ multiplex PCR, while TCRdb's copy carries only in-frame clones and drops some. There are some 140,000 clones in the sample; less than 90% occur only once, and 8.5% to 9.5% lies in the top ten. The sequencing input was blood. Receptor source: a woman aged 25 to 45 in good health.

This clone was seen a few times. The chain joins TRBV11-2 to TRBJ2-7; no clear D. This CDR3 has 14 residues. Trimming left V 0 bases short and J 0 bases short, with 6 bases between. CDR1 and CDR2 (germline): SGHAT, FQNNGV. The CDR3 spells CASSLERHSYEQYF. CDR3 DNA: TGTGCCAGCAGCTTAGAGAGACACTCCTACGAGCAGTACTTC.

This clone was detected once. This chain connects TRBV3-1 (or the pseudogene TRBV3-2) to TRBJ2-7; D is tentatively TRBD1 or TRBD2 (5 bases each). Between the trimmed V and J ends, which lost 1 base and 3 bases, there was a span of 13 bases. CDR1 and CDR2 from the germline V gene are LGHDT and YNNKEL (reference sequence). The CDR3 loop spans 15 amino acids. The chain's CDR3 is CASSQGGVGVYEQYF. CDR3 nucleotides: TGTGCCAGCAGCCAAGGAGGCGTGGGGGTCTACGAGCAGTACTTC.

The V call is TRBV30, the J call TRBJ2-5, with D maybe TRBD2 (5 bases). V dropped 3 bases and J dropped 5 bases, with 13 bases sitting between them. The CDR3 has 13 amino acids. Germline CDR1 GTSNPN, CDR2 SVGIG (reference sequence). The CDR3 DNA is TGTGCCTGGAGCCTTAGCGATTGGGAGACCCAGTACTTC. Its protein is CAWSLSDWETQYF. Combining the CDR3 with reference TRBV30 and TRBJ2-5 gives the whole variable domain SQTIHQWPATLVQPVGSPLSLECTVEGTSNPNLYWYRQAAGRGLQLLFYSVGIGQISSEVPQNLSASRPQDRQFILSSKKLLLSDSGFYLCAWSLSDWETQYFGPGTRLLVL.

The rearrangement links TRBV7-6 to TRBJ2-1; D not certain. Germline CDR1 SGHVS, CDR2 FNYEAQ. The ends were cut back, 1 base at V and 6 bases at J, with 4 bases in the middle. The CDR3 covers 12 residues. The CDR3 DNA is TGTGCCAGCAGCTTAGTGGGCAATGAGCAGTTCTTC. Amino acid sequence: CASSLVGNEQFF. The whole variable domain, filled in from reference TRBV7-6 and TRBJ2-1, reads GAGVSQSPRYKVTKRGQDVALRCDPISGHVSLYWYRQALGQGPEFLTYFNYEAQQDKSGLPNDRFSAERPEGSISTLTIQRTEQRDSAMYRCASSLVGNEQFFGPGTRLTVL.

In DNA, the CDR3 is TGTGCCAGCAGTGAAGCGTCCAGGAGCAGTGAGCAGTTCTTC. Protein: CASSEASRSSEQFF. The rearrangement joins TRBV2 to TRBJ2-1; D ambiguous. There are 14 residues in the CDR3. V was clipped by 0 bases and J by 9 bases, with 12 bases between them. CDR1 is SNHLY, CDR2 FYNNEI, per germline.

The V gene is TRBV18, the J gene TRBJ1-6; the D gene is possibly TRBD1 (5 bases). The CDR3 extends over 17 amino acids. V was shortened by 3 bases and J by 4 bases, with 16 bases between the two germline ends. The germline V gene encodes CDR1 KGHSH and CDR2 LQKENI. The CDR3 reads CASSPQAGPTYNSPLHF. CDR3 DNA: TGTGCCAGCTCACCCCAAGCAGGGCCAACATATAATTCACCCCTCCACTTT.

V is TRBV3-1 (or the pseudogene TRBV3-2) and J is TRBJ1-1, with D unresolved. Germline CDR1 reads LGHDT; CDR2 reads YNNKEL (reference sequence). V was clipped by 3 bases and J by 5 bases, with 13 bases between them. This CDR3 has 14 amino acids. The CDR3 spells CASSQGQTRTEAFF. The CDR3 region has the DNA TGTGCCAGCAGCCAGGGCCAAACGAGGACTGAAGCTTTCTTT.

The V and J genes are TRBV13 and TRBJ1-2; 8 bases are shared with TRBD1. Trimming took 6 bases from V and 4 from J; bases not matched to a gene: 7. The CDR3 totals 14 residues. CDR1 PRHDT and CDR2 FYEKMQ come from the germline V gene (reference sequence). CDR3 sequence reads: CASSLHRGVYGYTF. The CDR3 DNA reads as TGTGCCAGCAGTTTGCACAGGGGGGTCTATGGCTACACCTTC.

The rearrangement uses TRBV6-1 and TRBJ1-5; no firm D call. Germline CDR1 is MNHNS and CDR2 is SASEGT. Deletions cut 4 bases from V and 1 base from J, with 14 bases between. CDR3 length equals 16 residues. The CDR3: CASSARPSPSNQPQHF. CDR3 nucleotide sequence: TGTGCCAGCAGTGCCCGGCCTAGTCCGAGCAATCAGCCCCAGCATTTT.

J is TRBJ2-1 and V is TRBV4-2; 9 bases match TRBD2. J gave up 6 bases and V 0 bases, and 6 bases lay outside the gene matches. Germline loops: CDR1 LGHNA, CDR2 YNFKEQ. This CDR3 region has 16 residues. The CDR3 protein is CASSQDPSGNGNEQFF. The CDR3 DNA reads as TGTGCCAGCAGCCAAGATCCTAGCGGGAATGGCAATGAGCAGTTCTTC.

The chain joins TRBV5-1 to TRBJ1-1; TRBD1 might be the D (6 bases). In germline, CDR1 is SGHRS, CDR2 YFSETQ. Trimming removed 1 base at V and 0 bases at J, with 10 bases between. There are 15 residues in the CDR3. CDR3 bases: TGCGCCAGCAGCTTGCTACAGGGTATGAACACTGAAGCTTTCTTT. It encodes CASSLLQGMNTEAFF. Variable domain in full (rest from reference TRBV5-1 and TRBJ1-1): KAGVTQTPRYLIKTRGQQVTLSCSPISGHRSVSWYQQTPGQGLQFLFEYFSETQRNKGNFPGRFSGRQFSNSRSEMNVSTLELGDSALYLCASSLLQGMNTEAFFGQGTRLTVV.

The chain carries TRBV27 and TRBJ2-7, with 10 bases matching TRBD1. Germline values: CDR1 MNHEY, CDR2 SMNVEV (reference sequence). This CDR3 region has 16 residues. J was trimmed by 2 bases and V by 6 bases; bases with no gene match: 10. CDR3 in DNA: TGTGCCAGCAGCACGTTGGGGGACAGGGGAACCTACGAGCAGTACTTC. Translation: CASSTLGDRGTYEQYF.

The chain recombines TRBV27 with TRBJ1-5; TRBD1 aligns across 7 bases. The trim removed 3 bases at V and 2 bases at J, leaving 4 bases unmatched. CDR1 MNHEY and CDR2 SMNVEV come from the germline V gene (reference sequence). The CDR3 spans 15 residues. The CDR3 DNA reads as TGTGCCAGCAGTTTGAAGGGGGCCGGCAATCAGCCCCAGCATTTT. Protein: CASSLKGAGNQPQHF.

This chain joins TRBV6-4 and TRBJ1-3; D is perhaps TRBD1 (6 bases). Trimming stripped 2 bases from V and 2 bases from J, with 13 bases between. Germline V gives CDR1 MRHNA, CDR2 SNTAGT. CDR3 length: 16 residues. The CDR3 loop reads CASSDVAGVTGNTIYF. DNA for the CDR3: TGTGCCAGCAGTGACGTGGCAGGGGTGACTGGAAACACCATATATTTT.

The J gene is TRBJ1-3, the V gene TRBV2; 8 nucleotides align to TRBD1. The CDR3 loop spans 16 amino acids. The germline gives CDR1 SNHLY, CDR2 FYNNEI. Trimming at V came to 5 bases and at J to 2 bases, leaving 8 bases not matched to a gene. CDR3 sequence: CASSTFGQGAGNTIYF. The DNA for the CDR3 is TGTGCCAGCAGTACATTTGGACAGGGCGCTGGAAACACCATATATTTT.

The genes are TRBV11-2 and TRBJ2-5, with TRBD2 identical over 11 bases. CDR1 is SGHAT and CDR2 is FQNNGV in the germline V gene. The CDR3 loop spans 15 amino acids. The trim removed 5 bases at V and 4 bases at J, leaving 6 bases unmatched. CDR3 region: CASSLRLAGTETQYF. The CDR3 DNA follows: TGTGCCAGCAGCCTAAGACTAGCGGGAACAGAGACCCAGTACTTC.

This clone was seen just once. The rearrangement joins TRBV6-5 to TRBJ1-1, with D possibly TRBD1 on 5 matching bases. Looked up from germline, CDR1 is MNHEY and CDR2 is SVGAGI. The V gene lost 6 bases and the J gene lost 6 bases, with 17 bases spanning the gap. The CDR3 contains 14 residues. CDR3 sequence: CASRMGSGVPEAFF. CDR3 DNA: TGTGCCAGCAGAATGGGGTCGGGGGTCCCTGAAGCTTTCTTT.

V and J are TRBV9 and TRBJ2-7, with D maybe TRBD1 (7 bases). The germline V gene encodes CDR1 SGDLS and CDR2 YYNGEE. CDR3 length: 15 residues. Trimming removed 4 bases at V and 2 bases at J, with 16 bases between. In DNA, the CDR3 is TGTGCCAGCAGCCCCCGTCAGGGGGGAACCTACGAGCAGTACTTC. This encodes CASSPRQGGTYEQYF.

V is TRBV3-1 (or the pseudogene TRBV3-2) and J is TRBJ2-1, with D unclear. Trimming shortened V by 1 base and J by 7 bases, and 14 bases separated the two germline ends. Germline assignment: CDR1 LGHDT and CDR2 YNNKEL (reference sequence). This CDR3 contains 15 residues. The CDR3, as DNA: TGTGCCAGCAGCCAAGGAGGTGGTCCTATGAATGAGCAGTTCTTC. This sequence encodes CASSQGGGPMNEQFF.